The TCR beta chain described here comes from a study of cytomegalovirus exposure and HLA in healthy donors. 13 Jbeta primers and 60 Vbeta primers were used for the PCR. In the source study's methods: Approximately 11 million of tens of millions of unique TCR beta chains were shared, per a later count. The data were produced by immunoSEQ multiplex PCR, yet TCRdb's version contains in-frame clones alone and is incomplete. Clone size and the V and J calls come from that table; the DNA yielded D and trimming. The sample records about 130,000 clones, about 79% being singletons. In this sample, this clone turned up a few times. What it recognizes is unknown. J lost 3 bases, V lost 0 bases, and 6 bases had no gene match. This CDR3 has 16 residues. Germline assignment: CDR1 LGHNA and CDR2 YNFKEQ. Study-wide findings and caveats: TCR beta V- and J-gene trimming, according to a later analysis, was linked to a missense DCLRE1C variant. Prior analysis indicated that the majority of TCR beta V segments exhibited productivity approximately 87% or approximately 30% of the time. A later analysis associated 15,000 or so TCR beta sequences with HLA alleles at a 0.05 false discovery rate.

Sequenced input: PBMCs. The TCR sequence derives from a man aged 45-65 years in good health and CMV-seronegative. The genes are TRBV4-2 and TRBJ2-7, with 9 bases fitting TRBD2. CDR3 coding DNA: TGTGCCAGCAGCCAAGATTTCGCTAGCGGGGTCTACGAGCAGTACTTC. This sequence encodes CASSQDFASGVYEQYF.